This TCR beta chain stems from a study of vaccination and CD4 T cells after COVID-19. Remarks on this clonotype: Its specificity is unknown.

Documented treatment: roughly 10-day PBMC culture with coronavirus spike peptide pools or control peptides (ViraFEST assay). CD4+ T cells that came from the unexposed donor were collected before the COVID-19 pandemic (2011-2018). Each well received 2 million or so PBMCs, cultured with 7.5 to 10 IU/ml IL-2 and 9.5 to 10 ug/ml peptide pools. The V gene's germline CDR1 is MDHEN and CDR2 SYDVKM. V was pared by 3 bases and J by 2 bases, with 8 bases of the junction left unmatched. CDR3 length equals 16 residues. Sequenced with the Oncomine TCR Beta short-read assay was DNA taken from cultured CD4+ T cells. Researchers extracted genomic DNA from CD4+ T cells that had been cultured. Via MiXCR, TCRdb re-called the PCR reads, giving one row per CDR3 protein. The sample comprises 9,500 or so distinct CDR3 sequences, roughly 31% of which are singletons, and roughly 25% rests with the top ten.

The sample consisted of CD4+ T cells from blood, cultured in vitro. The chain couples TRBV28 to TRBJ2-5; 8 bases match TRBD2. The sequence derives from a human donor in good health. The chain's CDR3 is CASSFLVLAVQETQYF. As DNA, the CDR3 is TGTGCCAGCAGTTTCTTAGTACTAGCGGTACAAGAGACCCAGTACTTC.